The clone carrying this T cell receptor beta chain was counted at least ten times. The bulk TCR libraries were made with methods described before and with listed TCR primers. One entry per CDR3 protein, called by TCRdb with MiXCR from the PCR reads. The sample gives approximately 550,000 distinct CDR3 sequences, around 23% of which show up once; around 0.8% is in the top ten. Sequencing libraries of naive CD8 cells derived from about 20,000 to 1,000,000 sorted cells with 10%, 30% or 50% RNA. The record originates from a study of molecular identifiers for immune sequencing clone quantification. The material sequenced was naive CD8+ T cells from blood, with Jurkat cell RNA spiked in. Subset reported: FACS-sorted CD8+CD4-CCR7+CD45RA+ naive T cells. The TCR originated in a human donor in good health. Some libraries in this study had Jurkat cell RNA spiked in.

CDR3 nucleotide sequence: TGCGCCAGCAGCCAAGAGGGAACTGAGCAGTTCTTC. Its translation is CASSQEGTEQFF. This rearrangement joins TRBV4-1 to TRBJ2-1; D gene unclear. Germline loops: CDR1 MGHRA, CDR2 YSYEKL. The CDR3 has 12 amino acids. V was cut by 0 bases and J by 9 bases, with 6 bases left in between.